This TCR beta chain stems from a study of blood T cell repertoires in COVID-19. CDR3 length: 15 residues. CDR1 is MDHEN, CDR2 SYDVKM, per germline. With 6 bases removed from V and 1 base from J, the gap between germline ends came to 15 bases. Data came from immunoSEQ multiplex PCR; TCRdb stores just in-frame clones and leaves some out. In the table there are approximately 150,000 clones, roughly 91% of which are singletons. The sequence came from a man between 45 and 60 years old with active or convalescent COVID-19. Sequencing was performed on peripheral blood. The V call is TRBV28, the J call TRBJ1-2, with TRBD1 as a possible D gene (5 bases). The CDR3 region has the DNA TGTGCCAGCAGCGAGCGGGGCACGGGTAACTATGGCTACACCTTC. This encodes CASSERGTGNYGYTF.